The 6 T cell receptor beta chains below all came from one sample that was sequenced in a study of T cells in localized non-small cell lung cancer (dated by TCRdb to 2020 to 2021). Library prep was done by the immunoSEQ multiplex PCR assay. TCRdb holds this immuneACCESS table with in-frame rearrangements only. Some clones are missing; in checked studies, unresolved V genes explain under half, and the rest has no known cause. A total of tens of thousands of clones appear in this sample, 81% of them only once. Approximately 17% of the sample is held by the ten biggest clonotypes. The input for sequencing was peripheral blood mononuclear cells, taken before any cancer treatment. The receptors were gathered from a man aged 35-69 years with stage III lung adenocarcinoma.

V is TRBV10-3 and J is TRBJ1-5, with 7 positions matching TRBD1. The CDR3 spans 15 residues. V shed 11 bases, J shed 3 bases, and the junction held 13 bases outside the gene matches. CDR1 is ENHRY, CDR2 SYGVKD, per germline. The CDR3 loop reads CAVKQGVDPNQPQHF. The CDR3 coding sequence is TGTGCCGTCAAGCAGGGGGTGGACCCCAATCAGCCCCAGCATTTT.

The J gene is TRBJ2-5, the V gene TRBV5-1; 9 nucleotides align to TRBD1. The CDR3 contains 15 residues. The germline V gene encodes CDR1 SGHRS and CDR2 YFSETQ. J gave up 4 bases and V 4 bases, and 8 bases lay outside the gene matches. In nucleotides, the CDR3 is TGCGCCAGCAGCGGTGCCGGGACAGGGAGAGAGACCCAGTACTTC. It encodes CASSGAGTGRETQYF.

This clone was recorded only once. The rearrangement uses TRBV10-1 and TRBJ2-5, with TRBD2 identical over 13 bases. With V trimmed by 6 bases and J by 5 bases, 9 bases remained unmatched. Germline V gene lookup returns CDR1 WNHNN and CDR2 SYGVQD (reference sequence). The length of the CDR3 is 16 residues. The CDR3 DNA follows: TGCGCCAGCAGAGAGACTAGCGGGGGGAAACAGGAGACCCAGTACTTC. It encodes CASRETSGGKQETQYF.

Only one count was recorded for this clone. The chain couples TRBV5-5 to TRBJ1-4; D unresolved. CDR1 is SGHKS and CDR2 is YYEKEE in the germline V gene (reference sequence). V shed 1 base and J shed 0 bases, with 7 bases lying between them. The CDR3 is made up of 15 amino acids. CDR3 in DNA: TGTGCCAGCAGCTTGACGCAGGCAACTAATGAAAAACTGTTTTTT. Its protein product is CASSLTQATNEKLFF.

This clone appeared once. The J gene is TRBJ2-5, the V gene TRBV2; D tentatively fits TRBD1 or TRBD2 (5 bases each). This CDR3 region has 15 residues. V shed 1 base and J shed 4 bases, with 13 bases lying between them. Germline V gene data show CDR1 as SNHLY and CDR2 as FYNNEI. The CDR3 region has the DNA TGTGCCAGCAGTGAAGACGGCAGGGAGTTAGAGACCCAGTACTTC. Its translation: CASSEDGRELETQYF.

The rearrangement uses TRBV6-5 and TRBJ2-4; the match to TRBD1 covers 9 bases. V was clipped by 2 bases and J by 3 bases; unmatched bases: 5. Germline lookup yields CDR1 MNHEY and CDR2 SVGAGI. The CDR3 totals 16 residues. Here the CDR3 reads CASSYLRDRVKNIQYF. For the CDR3, the DNA is TGTGCCAGCAGTTACCTACGGGACAGGGTCAAAAACATTCAGTACTTC.